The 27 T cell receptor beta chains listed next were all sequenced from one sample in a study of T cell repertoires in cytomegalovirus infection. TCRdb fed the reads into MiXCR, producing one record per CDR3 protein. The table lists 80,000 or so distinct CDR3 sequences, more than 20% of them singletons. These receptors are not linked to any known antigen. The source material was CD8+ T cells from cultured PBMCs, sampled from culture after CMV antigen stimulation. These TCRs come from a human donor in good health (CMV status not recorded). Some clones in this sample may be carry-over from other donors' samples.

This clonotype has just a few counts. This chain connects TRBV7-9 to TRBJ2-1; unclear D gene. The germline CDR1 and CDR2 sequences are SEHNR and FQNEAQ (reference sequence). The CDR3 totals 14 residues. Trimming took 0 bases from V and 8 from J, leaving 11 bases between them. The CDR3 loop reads CASSLARSFYEQFF. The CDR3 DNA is TGTGCCAGCAGCTTAGCGCGAAGTTTCTATGAGCAGTTCTTC.

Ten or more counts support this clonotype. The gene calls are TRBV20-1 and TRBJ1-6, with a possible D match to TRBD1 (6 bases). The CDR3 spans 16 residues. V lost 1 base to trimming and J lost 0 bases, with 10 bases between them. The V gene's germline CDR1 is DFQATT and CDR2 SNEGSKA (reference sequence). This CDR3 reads CSARVQGSSYNSPLHF. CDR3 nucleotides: TGCAGTGCTAGAGTGCAGGGGAGCTCCTATAATTCACCCCTCCACTTT.

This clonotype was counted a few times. The CDR3 protein is CASSQEDRVHYNSPLHF. CDR3 bases: TGCGCCAGCAGCCAAGAGGACAGGGTCCACTATAATTCACCCCTCCACTTT. The chain is built from TRBV4-3 and TRBJ1-6, with TRBD1 matching over 8 bases. The CDR3 is 17 residues long. In germline, CDR1 is LGHNA, CDR2 YSLEER. Unmatched junction bases numbered 4, after V lost 0 bases and J lost 3 bases.

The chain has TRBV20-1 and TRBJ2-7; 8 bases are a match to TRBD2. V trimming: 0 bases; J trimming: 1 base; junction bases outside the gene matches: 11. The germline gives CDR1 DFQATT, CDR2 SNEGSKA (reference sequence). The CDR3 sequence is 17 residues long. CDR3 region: CSARDLIAGPKSYEQYF. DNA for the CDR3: TGCAGTGCTAGAGATCTAATAGCGGGACCGAAATCCTACGAGCAGTACTTC.

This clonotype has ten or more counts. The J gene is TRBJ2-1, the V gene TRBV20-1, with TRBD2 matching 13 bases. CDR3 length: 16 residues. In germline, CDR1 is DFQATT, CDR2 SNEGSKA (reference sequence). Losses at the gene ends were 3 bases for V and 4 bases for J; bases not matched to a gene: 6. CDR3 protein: CSASTSGRGFYNEQFF. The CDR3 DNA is TGCAGTGCTAGTACTAGCGGGAGGGGATTTTACAATGAGCAGTTCTTC.

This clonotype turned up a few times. CDR3 in amino acids: CASSLGEQAMNTEAFF. CDR3 nucleotides: TGTGCCAGCAGCTTAGGGGAACAGGCAATGAACACTGAAGCTTTCTTT. V and J are TRBV7-9 and TRBJ1-1; a possible D gene is TRBD1 (5 bases). V was trimmed by 1 base and J by 0 bases, leaving 12 bases between them. The CDR3 has 16 amino acids. The germline gives CDR1 SEHNR, CDR2 FQNEAQ (reference sequence). The whole variable domain, remainder taken from reference TRBV7-9 and TRBJ1-1, is DTGVSQNPRHKITKRGQNVTFRCDPISEHNRLYWYRQTLGQGPEFLTYFQNEAQLEKSRLLSDRFSAERPKGSFSTLEIQRTEQGDSAMYLCASSLGEQAMNTEAFFGQGTRLTVV.

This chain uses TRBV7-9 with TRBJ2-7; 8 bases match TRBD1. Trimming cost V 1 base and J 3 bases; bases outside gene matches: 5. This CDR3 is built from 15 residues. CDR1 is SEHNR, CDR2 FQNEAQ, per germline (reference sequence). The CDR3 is CASSLESGGNYEQYF. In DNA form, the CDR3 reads TGTGCCAGCAGCTTAGAATCAGGGGGCAACTACGAGCAGTACTTC.

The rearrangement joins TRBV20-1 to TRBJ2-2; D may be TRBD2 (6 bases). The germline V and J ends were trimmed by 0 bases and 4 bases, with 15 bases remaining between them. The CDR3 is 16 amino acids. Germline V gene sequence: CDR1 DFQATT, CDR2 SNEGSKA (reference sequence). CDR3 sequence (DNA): TGCAGTGCTAGAGATCGAGCAGAGCGGGTCACCGGGGAGCTGTTTTTT. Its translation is CSARDRAERVTGELFF.

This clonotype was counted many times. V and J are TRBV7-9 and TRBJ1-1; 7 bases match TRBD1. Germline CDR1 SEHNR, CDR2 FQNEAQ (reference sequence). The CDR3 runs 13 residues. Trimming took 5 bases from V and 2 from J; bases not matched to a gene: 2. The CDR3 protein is CASSRQGNTEAFF. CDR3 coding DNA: TGTGCCAGCAGCCGACAGGGAAACACTGAAGCTTTCTTT.

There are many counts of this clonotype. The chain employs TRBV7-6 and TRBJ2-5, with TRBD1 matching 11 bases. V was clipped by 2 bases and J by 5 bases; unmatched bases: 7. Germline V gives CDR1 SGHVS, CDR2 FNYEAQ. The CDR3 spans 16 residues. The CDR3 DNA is TGTGCCAGCAGCTTATCTGGGACAGGGGGATGGGAGACCCAGTACTTC. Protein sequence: CASSLSGTGGWETQYF.

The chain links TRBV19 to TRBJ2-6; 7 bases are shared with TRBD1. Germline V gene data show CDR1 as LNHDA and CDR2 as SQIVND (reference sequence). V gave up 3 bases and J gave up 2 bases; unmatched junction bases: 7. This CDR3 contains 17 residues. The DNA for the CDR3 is TGTGCCAGTAGTATGGTGGGACAGTCTCCTGGGGCCAACGTCCTGACTTTC. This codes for CASSMVGQSPGANVLTF.

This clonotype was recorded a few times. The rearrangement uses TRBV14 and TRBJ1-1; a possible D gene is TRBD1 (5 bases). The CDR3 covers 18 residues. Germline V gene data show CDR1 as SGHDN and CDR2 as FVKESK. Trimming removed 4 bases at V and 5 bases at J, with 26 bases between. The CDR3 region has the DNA TGTGCCAGCAGCCCCCGTTGGTCGAAGAGGGCGGGGGGGACTGAAGCTTTCTTT. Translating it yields CASSPRWSKRAGGTEAFF.

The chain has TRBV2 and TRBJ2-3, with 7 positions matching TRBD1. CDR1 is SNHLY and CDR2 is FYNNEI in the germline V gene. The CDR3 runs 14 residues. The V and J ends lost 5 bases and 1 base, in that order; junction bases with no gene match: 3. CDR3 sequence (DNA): TGTGCCAGCAGTACAGGGGCCGGCACAGATACGCAGTATTTT. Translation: CASSTGAGTDTQYF. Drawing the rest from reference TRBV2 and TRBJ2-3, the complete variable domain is EPEVTQTPSHQVTQMGQEVILRCVPISNHLYFYWYRQILGQKVEFLVSFYNNEISEKSEIFDDQFSVERPDGSNFTLKIRSTKLEDSAMYFCASSTGAGTDTQYFGPGTRLTVL.

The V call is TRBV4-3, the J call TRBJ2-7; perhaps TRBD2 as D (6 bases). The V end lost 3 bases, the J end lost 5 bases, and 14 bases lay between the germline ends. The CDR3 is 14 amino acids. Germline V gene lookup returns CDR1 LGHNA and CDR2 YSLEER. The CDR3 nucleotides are TGCGCCAGCAGCCACGGAGGGCCCGGGCACGAGCAGTACTTC. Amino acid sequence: CASSHGGPGHEQYF.

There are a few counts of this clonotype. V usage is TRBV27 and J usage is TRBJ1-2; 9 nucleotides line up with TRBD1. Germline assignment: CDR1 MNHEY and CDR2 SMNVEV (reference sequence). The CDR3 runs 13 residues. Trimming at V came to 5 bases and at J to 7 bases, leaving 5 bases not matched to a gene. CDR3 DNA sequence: TGTGCCAGCAGTCTACAGGGGGCGGTTGGCTACACCTTC. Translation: CASSLQGAVGYTF.

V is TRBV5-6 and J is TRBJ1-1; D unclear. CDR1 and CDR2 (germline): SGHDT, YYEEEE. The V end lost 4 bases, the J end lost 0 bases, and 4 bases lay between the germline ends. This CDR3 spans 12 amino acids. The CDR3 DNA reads TGTGCCAGCAGCCTGCTGAACACTGAAGCTTTCTTT. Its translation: CASSLLNTEAFF.

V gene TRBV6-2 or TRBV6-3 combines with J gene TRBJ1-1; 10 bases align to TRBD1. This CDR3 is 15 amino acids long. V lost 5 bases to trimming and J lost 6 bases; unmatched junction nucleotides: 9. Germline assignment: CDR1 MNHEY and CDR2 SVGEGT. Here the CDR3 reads CASSKGQGFDPEAFF. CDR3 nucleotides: TGTGCCAGCAGTAAGGGACAGGGGTTCGACCCTGAAGCTTTCTTT.

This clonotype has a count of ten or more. CDR3 DNA: TGTGCCAGCAGTACCTCTGCGGCTCCCCAAGGTGACAATGAGCAGTTCTTC. This sequence encodes CASSTSAAPQGDNEQFF. The chain links TRBV28 to TRBJ2-1; D not certain. V lost 5 bases to trimming and J lost 5 bases, with 22 bases between them. The CDR3 loop spans 17 amino acids. CDR1 is MDHEN, CDR2 SYDVKM, per germline.

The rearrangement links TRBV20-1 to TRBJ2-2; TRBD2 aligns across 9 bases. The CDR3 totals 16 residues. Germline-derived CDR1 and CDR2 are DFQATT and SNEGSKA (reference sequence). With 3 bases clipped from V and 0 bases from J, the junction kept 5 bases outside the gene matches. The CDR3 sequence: CSARAGGYANTGELFF. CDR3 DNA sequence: TGCAGTGCTAGGGCGGGGGGGTACGCGAACACCGGGGAGCTGTTTTTT.

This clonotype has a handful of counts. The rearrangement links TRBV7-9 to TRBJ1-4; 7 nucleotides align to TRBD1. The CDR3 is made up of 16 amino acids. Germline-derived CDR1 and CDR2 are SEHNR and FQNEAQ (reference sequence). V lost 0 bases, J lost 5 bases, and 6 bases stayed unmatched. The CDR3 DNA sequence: TGTGCCAGCAGCTTAGCGCGGGGACAGCAGAATGAAAAACTGTTTTTT. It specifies CASSLARGQQNEKLFF.

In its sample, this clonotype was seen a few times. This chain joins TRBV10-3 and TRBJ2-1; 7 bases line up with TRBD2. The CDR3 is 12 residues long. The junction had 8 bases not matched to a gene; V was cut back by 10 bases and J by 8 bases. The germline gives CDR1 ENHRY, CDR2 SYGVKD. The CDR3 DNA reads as TGTGCCAACGGGAGGATGAGCGATGAGCAGTTCTTC. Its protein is CANGRMSDEQFF.

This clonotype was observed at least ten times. CDR3 nucleotide sequence: TGTGCCAGCAGCCAAGATTTTCCCCATGGCTACACCTTC. Translating gives CASSQDFPHGYTF. V and J are TRBV14 and TRBJ1-2; D gene ambiguous. This CDR3 spans 13 amino acids. Germline V gene data show CDR1 as SGHDN and CDR2 as FVKESK. V lost 0 bases and J 6 bases, leaving 8 bases between the germline ends. The whole variable domain, filled in from reference TRBV14 and TRBJ1-2, reads EAGVTQFPSHSVIEKGQTVTLRCDPISGHDNLYWYRRVMGKEIKFLLHFVKESKQDESGMPNNRFLAERTGGTYSTLKVQPAELEDSGVYFCASSQDFPHGYTFGSGTRLTVV.

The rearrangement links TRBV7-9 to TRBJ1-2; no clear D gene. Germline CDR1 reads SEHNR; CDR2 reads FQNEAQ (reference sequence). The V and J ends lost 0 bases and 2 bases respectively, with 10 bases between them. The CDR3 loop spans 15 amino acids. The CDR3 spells CASSLALSGNYGYTF. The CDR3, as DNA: TGTGCCAGCAGCTTAGCGTTGTCAGGCAACTATGGCTACACCTTC.

The CDR3: CASSSSGPGNTIYF. CDR3 DNA sequence: TGTGCCAGCAGCTCGTCGGGCCCTGGAAACACCATATATTTT. The chain uses TRBV27 and TRBJ1-3, with D unresolved. This CDR3 has 14 residues. The V end was cut by 6 bases, the J end by 2 bases, with 11 bases between. Germline-derived CDR1 and CDR2 are MNHEY and SMNVEV (reference sequence).

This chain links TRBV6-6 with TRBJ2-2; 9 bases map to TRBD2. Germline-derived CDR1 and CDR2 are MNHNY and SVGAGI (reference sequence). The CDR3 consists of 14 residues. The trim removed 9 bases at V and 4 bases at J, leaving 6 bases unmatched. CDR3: CARVAGVVTGELFF. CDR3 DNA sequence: TGTGCCAGAGTAGCGGGAGTGGTCACCGGGGAGCTGTTTTTT.

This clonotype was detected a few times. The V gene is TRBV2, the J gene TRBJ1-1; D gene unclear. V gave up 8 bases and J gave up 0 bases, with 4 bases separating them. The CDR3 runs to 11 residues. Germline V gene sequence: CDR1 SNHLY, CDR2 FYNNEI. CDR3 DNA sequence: TGTGCCAGCGTGATGAACACTGAAGCTTTCTTT. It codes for CASVMNTEAFF.

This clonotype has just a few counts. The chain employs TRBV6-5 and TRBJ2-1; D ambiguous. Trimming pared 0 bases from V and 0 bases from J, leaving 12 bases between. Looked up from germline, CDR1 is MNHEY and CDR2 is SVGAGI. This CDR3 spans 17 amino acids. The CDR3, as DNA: TGTGCCAGCAGTTACTCGCTGGGGTGGGGCTCCTACAATGAGCAGTTCTTC. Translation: CASSYSLGWGSYNEQFF.